Below are 10 T cell receptor beta chains sequenced from a single sample in a study of blood T cell repertoires in COVID-19. The protocol was immunoSEQ multiplex PCR, while the TCRdb copy is restricted to in-frame clones and leaves out a portion. The sample contains around 60,000 clones, around 70% of which appear only once. Sequenced: peripheral blood. These receptors were taken from a woman in her sixties or seventies with COVID-19, enrolled during active disease.

The CDR3 loop reads CASSSGTGFGTDTQYF. For the CDR3, the DNA is TGTGCCAGCAGCTCCGGGACAGGGTTTGGAACAGATACGCAGTATTTT. V is TRBV7-2 and J is TRBJ2-3; TRBD1 matches 9 bases. The CDR3 contains 16 residues. Per germline, CDR1 SGHTA and CDR2 FQGNSA. With 4 bases clipped from V and 3 bases from J, the junction kept 8 bases outside the gene matches.

The CDR3 protein is CASSGRGGETQYF. The CDR3 DNA sequence: TGTGCCAGCTCCGGGAGGGGTGGAGAGACCCAGTACTTC. The chain employs TRBV7-2 and TRBJ2-5, with 8 bases matching TRBD2. This CDR3 is 13 amino acids long. Germline-derived CDR1 and CDR2 are SGHTA and FQGNSA. V was pared by 8 bases and J by 4 bases, with 6 bases of the junction left unmatched.

In nucleotides, the CDR3 is TGTGCCAGCAGCCCGACGGGACAGGGGGCTGACACTGAAGCTTTCTTT. This codes for CASSPTGQGADTEAFF. The chain links TRBV13 to TRBJ1-1; 12 bases fit TRBD1. Germline loops: CDR1 PRHDT, CDR2 FYEKMQ (reference sequence). V was clipped by 5 bases and J by 3 bases; unmatched bases: 7. The CDR3 totals 16 residues.

V usage is TRBV10-3 and J usage is TRBJ2-1, with 8 bases matching TRBD2. With 7 bases clipped from V and 9 bases from J, the junction kept 11 bases outside the gene matches. The CDR3 runs 14 residues. The germline gives CDR1 ENHRY, CDR2 SYGVKD. The CDR3 DNA follows: TGTGCCATCACCCGGGAGGGATATACAAGTGAGCAGTTCTTC. Amino acid sequence: CAITREGYTSEQFF.

The chain uses TRBV28 and TRBJ2-6; 11 nucleotides match TRBD1. J gave up 1 base and V 8 bases, and 7 bases lay outside the gene matches. The germline gives CDR1 MDHEN, CDR2 SYDVKM. The CDR3 extends over 17 amino acids. As DNA, the CDR3 is TGTGCCAGCCGCTTAGGGACAGGGGGATCTGGGGCCAACGTCCTGACTTTC. Translation: CASRLGTGGSGANVLTF. Drawing the rest from reference TRBV28 and TRBJ2-6, the complete variable domain is DVKVTQSSRYLVKRTGEKVFLECVQDMDHENMFWYRQDPGLGLRLIYFSYDVKMKEKGDIPEGYSVSREKKERFSLILESASTNQTSMYLCASRLGTGGSGANVLTFGAGSRLTVL.

The count of this clone is one. J is TRBJ2-5 and V is TRBV27; 7 bases match TRBD2. The germline gives CDR1 MNHEY, CDR2 SMNVEV (reference sequence). Trimming removed 4 bases from V and 1 base from J; junction bases left unmatched: 3. The CDR3 is 14 residues long. The CDR3 DNA is TGTGCCAGCAGTTCCCTAGCGGCCCAAGAGACCCAGTACTTC. Encoded protein: CASSSLAAQETQYF.

This rearrangement joins TRBV5-1 to TRBJ1-4; unclear D gene. The CDR3 runs 15 residues. Germline CDR1 and CDR2: SGHRS and YFSETQ. Trimming shortened V by 4 bases and J by 0 bases, and 10 bases separated the two germline ends. The CDR3 DNA follows: TGCGCCAGCAGCCCCGGTTCCGCAACTAATGAAAAACTGTTTTTT. Encoded protein: CASSPGSATNEKLFF.

This clone has only a few counts. The rearrangement links TRBV18 to TRBJ2-1, with D maybe TRBD1 (6 bases). V lost 5 bases, J lost 8 bases, and 10 bases lay in between. The CDR3 spans 12 residues. CDR1 and CDR2 from the germline V gene are KGHSH and LQKENI. CDR3 DNA: TGTGCCAGCTCATCGACAGGCCATGAGCAGTTCTTC. Translating gives CASSSTGHEQFF.

The V gene is TRBV6-5, the J gene TRBJ2-7; 8 nucleotides agree with TRBD2. The CDR3 covers 15 residues. The germline CDR1 and CDR2 sequences are MNHEY and SVGAGI. Trimming at V came to 6 bases and at J to 4 bases, leaving 11 bases not matched to a gene. CDR3 in amino acids: CASRPTPGLGYEQYV. The CDR3 DNA follows: TGTGCCAGCAGACCCACCCCGGGACTAGGGTACGAGCAGTACGTC.

The V call is TRBV9, the J call TRBJ2-1, with D maybe TRBD2 (6 bases). V gave up 0 bases and J gave up 9 bases, with 16 bases separating them. Looked up from germline, CDR1 is SGDLS and CDR2 is YYNGEE. This CDR3 has 15 residues. The CDR3 here is CASSVDGGIRGEQFF. DNA of the CDR3: TGTGCCAGCAGCGTAGACGGGGGTATACGAGGTGAGCAGTTCTTC.